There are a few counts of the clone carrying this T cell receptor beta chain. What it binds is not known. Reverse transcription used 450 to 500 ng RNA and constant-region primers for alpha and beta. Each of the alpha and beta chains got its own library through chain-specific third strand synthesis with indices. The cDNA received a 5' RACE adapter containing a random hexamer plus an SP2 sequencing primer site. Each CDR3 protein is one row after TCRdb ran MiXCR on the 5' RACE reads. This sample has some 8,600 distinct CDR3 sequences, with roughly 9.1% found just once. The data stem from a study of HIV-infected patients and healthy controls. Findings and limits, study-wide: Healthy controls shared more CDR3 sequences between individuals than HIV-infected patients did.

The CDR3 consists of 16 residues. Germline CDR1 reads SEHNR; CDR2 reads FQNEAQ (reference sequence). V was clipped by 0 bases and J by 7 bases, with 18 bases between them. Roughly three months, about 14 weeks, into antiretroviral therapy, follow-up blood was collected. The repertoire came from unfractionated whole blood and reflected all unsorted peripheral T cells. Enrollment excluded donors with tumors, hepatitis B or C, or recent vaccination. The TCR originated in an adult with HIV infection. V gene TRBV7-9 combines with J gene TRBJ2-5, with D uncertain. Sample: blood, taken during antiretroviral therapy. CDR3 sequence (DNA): TGTGCCAGCAGCTTAGCCTCGACGGAGAAGATGGGGACCCAGTACTTC. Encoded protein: CASSLASTEKMGTQYF.